This TCR beta chain was retrieved from a study of tumor-infiltrating lymphocytes in localized non-small cell lung cancer. Study-wide background: The cohort mixed smokers and never-smokers, several histologies, and some post-neoadjuvant-chemotherapy samples. Study-wide results and caveats: IM1 and IM2 tumors showed no difference in T-cell fraction.

The V and J ends lost 6 bases and 0 bases respectively, with 1 base between them. This CDR3 region has 10 residues. CDR1 and CDR2 (germline): DFQATT, SNEGSKA (reference sequence). This table comes from immunoSEQ multiplex PCR, and its TCRdb copy is limited to in-frame clones, with some not included. The sample records over 10,000 clones, around three fifths being singletons. Concerning this clone itself: Its antigen remains unidentified.

The receptor's source is a human donor with non-small cell lung cancer. V usage is TRBV20-1 and J usage is TRBJ2-3; D not resolved. Sequencing input: lung tumor tissue. CDR3: CSASTDTQYF. Here the CDR3 DNA reads TGCAGTGCCAGCACAGATACGCAGTATTTT.